This record concerns one TCR beta chain sequence. Just one base apart from a much larger clone, this may be a read error. Amplification targeted TCR beta CDR3 regions from RNA transcripts. TCR CDR3 regions were first amplified by RT-PCR with HTBI primers. Each CDR3 protein gets one entry after TCRdb re-called the multiplex PCR reads with MiXCR. Found here are 700,000 to 950,000 distinct CDR3 sequences, approximately 36% of them singletons; the top ten hold approximately 31%. Trimming stripped 6 bases from V and 9 bases from J, with 13 bases between. The length of the CDR3 is 11 residues. The germline CDR1 and CDR2 sequences are SGHDT and YYEEEE. This sample is part of a study of T cells in Graves' hyperthyroidism and ophthalmopathy. Across the whole study: Any treatment followed the collection of peripheral blood at initial diagnosis.

The chain is built from TRBV5-6 and TRBJ2-7; D might be TRBD2 (6 bases). The sequence derives from a woman between 35 and 50 years old with Graves' hyperthyroidism. Sequenced sample: blood. The CDR3 DNA sequence: TGTGCCAGCATCCGGGAGAGCGTGCAGTACTTC. Protein: CASIRESVQYF.